The clone carrying this TCR beta chain was observed a few times. MiXCR was run by TCRdb on the 5' RACE reads, yielding one entry per CDR3 protein. This table has about 250,000 distinct CDR3 sequences, about 8.5% appearing once. The germline V gene has CDR1 SNHLY and CDR2 FYNNEI. There are 13 residues in the CDR3. Trimming shortened V by 6 bases and J by 0 bases, and 8 bases separated the two germline ends. The record originates from a study of identical twins. This same sample was also part of a study on yellow fever vaccine responses in identical twins.

The receptor was derived from a woman younger than 30 in good health. The chain recombines TRBV2 with TRBJ1-1; D gene ambiguous. What was sequenced was CD8+ T cells sorted from blood. CDR3 nucleotide sequence: TGTGCCAGCAGAAGGATAATGAACACTGAAGCTTTCTTT. As protein: CASRRIMNTEAFF.